This TCR beta chain stems from a study of T cells in Graves' hyperthyroidism and ophthalmopathy. The study's findings and limits: Blood also contained most expanded thyroid clonotypes above 0.001. A model built on 13 V-J features separated ophthalmopathy from stable hyperthyroidism.

Only a few counts were recorded for this clonotype. Its antigen is as yet unknown. Ophthalmopathy in the patients scored at least 3 on Clinical Activity Score and at least 4 on NOSPECS grade, lasting under 3 months. The PBMCs had their origin in 7.5 to 10 ml of fresh peripheral blood. With 2 bases removed from V and 2 bases from J, the gap between germline ends came to 11 bases. The CDR3 runs to 15 residues. Germline V gene sequence: CDR1 SGHTA, CDR2 FQGTGA. RNA transcripts were the template for amplifying TCR beta CDR3 regions. Researchers ran a first-round RT-PCR on the TCR CDR3 using the HTBI primer set. TCRdb re-derived calls from the multiplex PCR reads in MiXCR, one entry per CDR3 protein. The sample has approximately 530,000 distinct CDR3 sequences; about 20% are singletons.

The specimen was blood. The receptor comes from a man aged 40-49 years with Graves' ophthalmopathy. The chain recombines TRBV7-3 with TRBJ2-3; tentatively, D is TRBD1 or TRBD2 (5 bases each). The CDR3 loop is CASSLGTVLTDTQYF. In nucleotides, the CDR3 is TGTGCCAGCAGCTTAGGGACGGTACTCACAGATACGCAGTATTTT.